This entry concerns a single TCR beta chain. Germline CDR1 MNHEY, CDR2 SMNVEV (reference sequence). The CDR3 extends over 18 amino acids. The V and J ends lost 5 bases and 3 bases, in that order; junction bases with no gene match: 16. The data are from a study of blood T cell repertoires in COVID-19. Study summary: Spain, Italy and the United States supplied samples that represented acute and convalescent COVID-19. PBMCs, B-cell-depleted T cells, or T cells were the source of the cDNA or gDNA that made up the material.

In the authors' methods: Amplification of reference gene primers provided the estimated nucleated cell counts. Clones were read by immunoSEQ multiplex PCR, and TCRdb kept only the in-frame ones, dropping some. V and J calls plus clone size are reproduced from that table; the DNA served to infer D and trimming. Of roughly 230,000 clones in the sample, around 83% are singletons; the top ten hold less than 7.5%. The sequenced material came from peripheral blood. The TCR sequence derives from a woman aged 45-65 years with acute or convalescent COVID-19. The chain has TRBV27 and TRBJ1-5; 7 positions match TRBD1. CDR3 sequence: CASSPRYRGTYNNQPQHF. The CDR3 bases are TGTGCCAGCAGTCCCCGTTACAGGGGCACCTATAACAATCAGCCCCAGCATTTT.